This record covers a single T cell receptor beta chain. What it recognizes is unknown. This entry is derived from a study of beta chain features in type 1 diabetes. Overall study context: Healthy donors resembled patients in age, gender and cell yields. Across all samples, some 98 million sorted cells were examined.

Study-wide results and limits: Shortening of TCRB CDR3s, moderate but significant, appeared in all four CD4+ subsets of Type 1 diabetes patients.

cDNA synthesis used the whole RNA isolate, giving expressed TCRB sequences. Profiled with immunoSEQ multiplex PCR; TCRdb holds only in-frame clones, not every one. This sample has 130,000 or so clones; approximately 10% occur once, and the top ten carry approximately 0.7%. V gave up 4 bases and J gave up 7 bases, with 16 bases separating them. The CDR3 is 14 residues long. Germline CDR1 and CDR2: LGHNA and YNFKEQ. CD4+ naive, central memory, regulatory and stem cell-like memory subsets were isolated by sorting on CD45RO/CCR7/CD25/CD127/CD95/CD27. The sample consisted of central memory CD4+ T cells from blood. The chain recombines TRBV4-2 with TRBJ1-2, with D possibly matching TRBD1 (5 bases). The sequence came from a man aged 30 to 39 with type 1 diabetes. CDR3 nucleotide sequence: TGTGCCAGCAGCCCCACCGGGGGAGATGGTGGCTACACCTTC. Encoded protein: CASSPTGGDGGYTF.